What follows describes a single TCR beta chain. What it binds is unknown. The CDR3 is made up of 15 amino acids. Trimming stripped 0 bases from V and 0 bases from J, with 11 bases between. Germline V gene data show CDR1 as GTSNPN and CDR2 as SVGIG (reference sequence). The sample is drawn from a study of OX40 agonist ivuxolimab in advanced cancers. Study-wide results and caveats: People who partly responded at 0.1-3.0 mg/kg had some of the least clonal expansion seen.

TCRdb's copy holds only in-frame clones and misses some; the assay was immunoSEQ multiplex PCR. Of roughly 96,000 clones in the sample, about 84% were seen once. The source material was CD4+ or CD8+ T cells sorted from blood, sampled in a trial of the OX40 agonist ivuxolimab. The TCR sequence derives from an adult with an advanced solid tumor such as melanoma, head and neck, liver or kidney cancer. The rearrangement links TRBV30 to TRBJ1-1; D is unclear. The CDR3 region is CAWSVRITVNTEAFF. The CDR3 region has the DNA TGTGCCTGGAGTGTACGGATTACAGTGAACACTGAAGCTTTCTTT.